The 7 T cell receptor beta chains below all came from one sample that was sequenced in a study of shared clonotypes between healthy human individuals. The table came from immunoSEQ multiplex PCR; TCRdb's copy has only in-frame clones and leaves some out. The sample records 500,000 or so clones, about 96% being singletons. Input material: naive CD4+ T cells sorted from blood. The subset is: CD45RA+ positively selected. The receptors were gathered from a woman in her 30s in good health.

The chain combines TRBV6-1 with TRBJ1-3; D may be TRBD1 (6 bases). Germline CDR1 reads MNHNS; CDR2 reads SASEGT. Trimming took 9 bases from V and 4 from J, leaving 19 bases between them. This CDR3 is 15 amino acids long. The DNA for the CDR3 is TGTGCCAGTTCAACTTCAGGGGACTCAGGAAACACCATATATTTT. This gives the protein CASSTSGDSGNTIYF.

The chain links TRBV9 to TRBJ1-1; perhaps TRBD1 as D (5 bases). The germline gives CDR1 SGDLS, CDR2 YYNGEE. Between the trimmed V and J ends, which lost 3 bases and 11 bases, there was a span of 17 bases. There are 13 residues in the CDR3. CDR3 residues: CASSGPGPNQAFF. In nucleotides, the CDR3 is TGTGCCAGCAGCGGGCCGGGGCCGAATCAGGCTTTCTTT.

Here the CDR3 reads CASSSTGEPYEQYF. Here the CDR3 DNA reads TGTGCCAGCAGTTCTACAGGGGAGCCCTACGAGCAGTACTTC. This chain uses TRBV27 with TRBJ2-5; 7 positions match TRBD1. The end of the DNA fits TRBJ2-7 better, so the J call may be wrong. The CDR3 has 14 residues. Germline V lookup: CDR1 MNHEY, CDR2 SMNVEV (reference sequence).

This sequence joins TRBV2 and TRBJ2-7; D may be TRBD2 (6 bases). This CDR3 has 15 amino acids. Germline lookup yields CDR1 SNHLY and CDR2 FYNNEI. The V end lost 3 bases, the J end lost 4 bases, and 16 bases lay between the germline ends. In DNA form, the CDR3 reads TGTGCCAGCAGTGATGCCGGGACTGCCGCGTACGAGCAGTACTTC. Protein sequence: CASSDAGTAAYEQYF. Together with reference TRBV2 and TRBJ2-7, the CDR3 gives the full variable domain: EPEVTQTPSHQVTQMGQEVILRCVPISNHLYFYWYRQILGQKVEFLVSFYNNEISEKSEIFDDQFSVERPDGSNFTLKIRSTKLEDSAMYFCASSDAGTAAYEQYFGPGTRLTVT.

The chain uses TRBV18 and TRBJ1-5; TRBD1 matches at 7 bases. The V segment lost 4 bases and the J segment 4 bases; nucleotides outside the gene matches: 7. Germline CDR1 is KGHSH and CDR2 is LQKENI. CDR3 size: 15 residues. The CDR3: CASSRTGTENQPQHF. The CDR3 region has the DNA TGTGCCAGCTCACGAACCGGGACAGAGAATCAGCCCCAGCATTTT.

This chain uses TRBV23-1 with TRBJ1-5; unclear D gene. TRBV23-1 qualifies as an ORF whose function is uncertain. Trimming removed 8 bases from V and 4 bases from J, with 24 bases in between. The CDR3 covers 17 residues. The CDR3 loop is CASPFWPPRLANQPQHF. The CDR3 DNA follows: TGCGCCAGCCCATTTTGGCCCCCCCGACTGGCAAATCAGCCCCAGCATTTT.

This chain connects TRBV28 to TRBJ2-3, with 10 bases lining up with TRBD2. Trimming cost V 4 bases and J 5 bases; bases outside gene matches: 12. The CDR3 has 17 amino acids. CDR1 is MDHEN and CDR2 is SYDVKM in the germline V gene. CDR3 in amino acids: CASSSVSGTSARDTQYF. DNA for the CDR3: TGTGCCAGCAGTTCTGTCTCCGGGACTAGCGCTCGAGATACGCAGTATTTT.